The following is a T cell receptor beta chain sequence with its context. The germline CDR1 and CDR2 sequences are LNHDA and SQIVND (reference sequence). The CDR3 is 14 amino acids. V was trimmed by 6 bases and J by 7 bases, leaving 18 bases between them. The data belong to a study of T cell changes during pregnancy in multiple sclerosis. Clones were read by immunoSEQ multiplex PCR, and TCRdb kept only the in-frame ones, dropping some. The sample records roughly 32,000 clones, 90% being singletons. Source: CD4+ T cells from peripheral blood mononuclear cells, taken in the second trimester of pregnancy. The genes are TRBV19 and TRBJ1-2; D gene ambiguous. The clonotype was recovered from a female donor in good health, enrolled as a control in a pregnancy study. CDR3 nucleotide sequence: TGTGCCAGTAGGGCGGAAAAACTTGCCTCTGGCTACACCTTC. It yields the protein CASRAEKLASGYTF.